This T cell receptor beta chain was captured in a study of blood T cell repertoires in COVID-19. CDR3 length: 13 amino acids. V dropped 8 bases and J dropped 5 bases, with 15 bases sitting between them. Germline CDR1 reads LGHDT; CDR2 reads YNNKEL (reference sequence). Profiling relied on immunoSEQ multiplex PCR, and the TCRdb table lists in-frame clones only, not all of them. The sample holds about 460,000 clones, 75% to 90% seen once. This chain joins TRBV3-1 (or the pseudogene TRBV3-2) and TRBJ1-1, with D possibly matching TRBD1 (5 bases). The source material was PBMCs or T cells enriched from blood (not recorded which). This clonotype was sampled from an older woman who had recovered from COVID-19. CDR3 region: CASQSGGVTEAFF. CDR3 DNA sequence: TGTGCCAGCCAAAGTGGGGGGGTAACTGAAGCTTTCTTT.